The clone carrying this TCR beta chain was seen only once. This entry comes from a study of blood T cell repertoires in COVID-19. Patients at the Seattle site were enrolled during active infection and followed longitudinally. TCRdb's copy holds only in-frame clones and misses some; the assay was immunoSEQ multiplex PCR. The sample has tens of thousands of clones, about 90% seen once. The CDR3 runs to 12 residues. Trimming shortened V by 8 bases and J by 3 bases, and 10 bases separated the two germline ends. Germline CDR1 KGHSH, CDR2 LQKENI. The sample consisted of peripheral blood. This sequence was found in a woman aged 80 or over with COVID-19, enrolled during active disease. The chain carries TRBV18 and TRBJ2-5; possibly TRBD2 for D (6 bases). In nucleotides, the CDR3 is TGTGCCAGCGGAGGGCTCGAAGAGACCCAGTACTTC. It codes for CASGGLEETQYF.